The rows below give T cell receptor beta chains drawn from one sample of a study of T cell repertoires in cytomegalovirus infection. TCRdb redid the calling of the reads with MiXCR, one entry per CDR3 protein. The top ten clones hold about 10% of a sample with some 280,000 distinct CDR3 sequences, roughly 15% of them seen once. Sequencing was done on a sample of PBMCs. Receptor source: a human donor in good health (CMV status not recorded). Some clones in this sample may be carry-over from other donors' samples. Each CDR3 is given with its conserved first and last residue. The D gene is left open where the match is weak. Not all rows give a size; the values are once, few, many and, for expanded clones, a class.

v_call: TRBV11-2; j_call: TRBJ2-3; clone_size: few; cdr3_length: 16; d_call: -; cdr3_nt: TGTGCCAGCAGCCCGCCGATCGGCGTAGTCTTTGTGACGCAGTATTTT; cdr3_aa: CASSPPIGVVFVTQYF
v_call: TRBV7-2; j_call: TRBJ2-3; clone_size: -; cdr3_length: 16; d_call: -; cdr3_nt: TGTGCCAGCAGCTCCCCCACGGGGCTAATCACAGATACGCAGTATTTT; cdr3_aa: CASSSPTGLITDTQYF
v_call: TRBV7-9; j_call: TRBJ1-3; clone_size: many; cdr3_length: 16; d_call: TRBD1; cdr3_nt: TGTGCCAGCAGCACGCAAAATACAGGGGCCGGAAACACCATATATTTT; cdr3_aa: CASSTQNTGAGNTIYF
v_call: TRBV7-2; j_call: TRBJ1-5; clone_size: many; cdr3_length: 12; d_call: -; cdr3_nt: TGTGCCAGCAGCTTTGAAGGTCAGCCCCAGCATTTT; cdr3_aa: CASSFEGQPQHF
v_call: TRBV7-2; j_call: TRBJ1-1; clone_size: many; cdr3_length: 15; d_call: -; cdr3_nt: TGTGCCAGCAGCCACCTCCAAAGGAAGGGCACTGAAGCTTTCTTT; cdr3_aa: CASSHLQRKGTEAFF
v_call: TRBV2; j_call: TRBJ1-2; clone_size: -; cdr3_length: 12; d_call: -; cdr3_nt: TGTGCCAGCGATACAGGACGTTCTGGCTACACCTTC; cdr3_aa: CASDTGRSGYTF
v_call: TRBV2; j_call: TRBJ2-1; clone_size: few; cdr3_length: 12; d_call: -; cdr3_nt: TGTGCCAGCAGTAGGAGTTACAATGAGCAGTTCTTC; cdr3_aa: CASSRSYNEQFF
v_call: TRBV6-5; j_call: TRBJ1-2; clone_size: -; cdr3_length: 13; d_call: -; cdr3_nt: TGTGCCAGCCGATACGGACAAAACTATGGCTACACCTTC; cdr3_aa: CASRYGQNYGYTF
v_call: TRBV7-9; j_call: TRBJ2-7; clone_size: many; cdr3_length: 15; d_call: -; cdr3_nt: TGTGCCAGCAGCTCGGGACAAACAATCTCCTACGAGCAGTACTTC; cdr3_aa: CASSSGQTISYEQYF
v_call: TRBV6-2/TRBV6-3; j_call: TRBJ2-7; clone_size: few; cdr3_length: 15; d_call: TRBD2; cdr3_nt: TGTGCCAGCAGAGGACTAGCGGGATTAGCCTACGAGCAGTACTTC; cdr3_aa: CASRGLAGLAYEQYF
v_call: TRBV7-9; j_call: TRBJ1-2; clone_size: many; cdr3_length: 13; d_call: -; cdr3_nt: TGTGCCAGCAGCCCGGCTTTTAACTATGGCTACACCTTC; cdr3_aa: CASSPAFNYGYTF
v_call: TRBV6-1; j_call: TRBJ1-2; clone_size: many; cdr3_length: 15; d_call: TRBD1; cdr3_nt: TGTGCCAGCAGTAGAAGGGACAGCGCAACTCATGGCTACACCTTC; cdr3_aa: CASSRRDSATHGYTF
v_call: TRBV7-2; j_call: TRBJ2-1; clone_size: many; cdr3_length: 16; d_call: TRBD2; cdr3_nt: TGTGCCAGCAGCTCAACTAGCGGGACATCCTACAATGAGCAGTTCTTC; cdr3_aa: CASSSTSGTSYNEQFF
v_call: TRBV12-3/TRBV12-4; j_call: TRBJ1-1; clone_size: few; cdr3_length: 14; d_call: -; cdr3_nt: TGTGCCAGCAGTACGGACGGGTTTCGGACTGAAGCTTTCTTT; cdr3_aa: CASSTDGFRTEAFF
v_call: TRBV27; j_call: TRBJ2-3; clone_size: few; cdr3_length: 15; d_call: TRBD2; cdr3_nt: TGTGCCAGCAGACGGCGGGGGGGTTCCACAGATACGCAGTATTTT; cdr3_aa: CASRRRGGSTDTQYF
v_call: TRBV14; j_call: TRBJ1-2; clone_size: -; cdr3_length: 16; d_call: -; cdr3_nt: TGTGCCAGCAGCCAAGATCTCGGGCGTGCTCGAGTTGGCTACACCTTC; cdr3_aa: CASSQDLGRARVGYTF
v_call: TRBV6-2/TRBV6-3; j_call: TRBJ2-1; clone_size: many; cdr3_length: 14; d_call: TRBD2; cdr3_nt: TGTGCCAGTATAGGGACTAGCACGAACAATGAGCAGTTCTTC; cdr3_aa: CASIGTSTNNEQFF
v_call: TRBV20-1; j_call: TRBJ2-6; clone_size: few; cdr3_length: 16; d_call: TRBD1; cdr3_nt: TGCAGTGCTCGGACAGGTTTCGGTACTGGGGCCAACGTCCTGACTTTC; cdr3_aa: CSARTGFGTGANVLTF
v_call: TRBV10-3; j_call: TRBJ2-7; clone_size: few; cdr3_length: 13; d_call: -; cdr3_nt: TGTGCCATCAGTGATCTCCGTCGGTACGAGCAGTACTTC; cdr3_aa: CAISDLRRYEQYF
v_call: TRBV18; j_call: TRBJ2-2; clone_size: -; cdr3_length: 12; d_call: -; cdr3_nt: TGTGCCAGCTTGGGACCAACCGGGGAGCTGTTTTTT; cdr3_aa: CASLGPTGELFF
v_call: TRBV5-5; j_call: TRBJ2-5; clone_size: many; cdr3_length: 15; d_call: TRBD1; cdr3_nt: TGTGCCAGCAGCAGTGGGACAGTACCCGAGGAGACCCAGTACTTC; cdr3_aa: CASSSGTVPEETQYF
v_call: TRBV6-2/TRBV6-3; j_call: TRBJ2-4; clone_size: many; cdr3_length: 18; d_call: -; cdr3_nt: TGTGCCAGCAGCCTTGCCCGACTGGGCGGGGTAGCCAAAAACATTCAGTACTTC; cdr3_aa: CASSLARLGGVAKNIQYF
v_call: TRBV7-8; j_call: TRBJ2-3; clone_size: many; cdr3_length: 15; d_call: TRBD2; cdr3_nt: TGTGCCAGCAGCCCGCGGACTAGCGGCACAGATACGCAGTATTTT; cdr3_aa: CASSPRTSGTDTQYF
v_call: TRBV10-3; j_call: TRBJ1-4; clone_size: many; cdr3_length: 14; d_call: -; cdr3_nt: TGTGCCATCAGCCCTCAGGGCTCTAATGAAAAACTGTTTTTT; cdr3_aa: CAISPQGSNEKLFF
v_call: TRBV5-1; j_call: TRBJ1-1; clone_size: -; cdr3_length: 13; d_call: -; cdr3_nt: TGCGCCAGCAGCTTGTACCCGAACACTGAAGCTTTCTTT; cdr3_aa: CASSLYPNTEAFF
v_call: TRBV7-2; j_call: TRBJ2-3; clone_size: many; cdr3_length: 13; d_call: -; cdr3_nt: TGTGCCAGCAGCTTAGAATTAAGAGATACGCAGTATTTT; cdr3_aa: CASSLELRDTQYF
v_call: TRBV15; j_call: TRBJ2-5; clone_size: -; cdr3_length: 13; d_call: -; cdr3_nt: TGTGCCACCTCAGGAGCCATCCAAGAGACCCAGTACTTC; cdr3_aa: CATSGAIQETQYF